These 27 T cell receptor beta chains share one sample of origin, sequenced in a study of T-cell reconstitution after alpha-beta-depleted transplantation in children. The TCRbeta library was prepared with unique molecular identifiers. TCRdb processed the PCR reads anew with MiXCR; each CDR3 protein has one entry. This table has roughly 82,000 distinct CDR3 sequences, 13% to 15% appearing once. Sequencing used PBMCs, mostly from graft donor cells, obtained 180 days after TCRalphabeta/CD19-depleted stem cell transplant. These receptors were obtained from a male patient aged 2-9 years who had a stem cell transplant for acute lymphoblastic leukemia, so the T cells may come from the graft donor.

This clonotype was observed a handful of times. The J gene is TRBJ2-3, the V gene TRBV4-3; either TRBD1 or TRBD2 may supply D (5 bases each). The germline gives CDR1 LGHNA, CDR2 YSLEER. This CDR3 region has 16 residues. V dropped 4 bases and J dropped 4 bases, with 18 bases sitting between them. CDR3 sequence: CASSLLPMGEADTQYF. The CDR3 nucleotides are TGCGCCAGCAGCCTTCTCCCCATGGGGGAAGCAGATACGCAGTATTTT.

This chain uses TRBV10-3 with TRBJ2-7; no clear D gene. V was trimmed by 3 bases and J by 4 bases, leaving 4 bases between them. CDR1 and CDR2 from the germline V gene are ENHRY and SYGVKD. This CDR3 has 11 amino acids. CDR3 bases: TGTGCCATCAGTGACGCATACGAGCAGTACTTC. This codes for CAISDAYEQYF.

CDR3 in DNA: TGTGCCAGCAGCTCCCCCGGAGCGGGGGCCAAAAACATTCAGTACTTC. It codes for CASSSPGAGAKNIQYF. The rearrangement links TRBV28 to TRBJ2-4, with 7 bases matching TRBD2. The CDR3 loop spans 16 amino acids. J was trimmed by 1 base and V by 6 bases; bases with no gene match: 9. Germline values: CDR1 MDHEN, CDR2 SYDVKM.

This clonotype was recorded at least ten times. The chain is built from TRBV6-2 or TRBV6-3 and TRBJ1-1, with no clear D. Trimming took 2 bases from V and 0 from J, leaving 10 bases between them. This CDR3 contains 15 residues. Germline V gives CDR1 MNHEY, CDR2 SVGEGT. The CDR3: CASSYEGSMNTEAFF. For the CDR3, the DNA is TGTGCCAGCAGTTACGAGGGCAGTATGAACACTGAAGCTTTCTTT.

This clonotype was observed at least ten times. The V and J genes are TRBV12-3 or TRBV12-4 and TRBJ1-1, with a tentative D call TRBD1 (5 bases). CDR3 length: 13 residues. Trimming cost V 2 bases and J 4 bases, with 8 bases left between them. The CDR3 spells CASSLQGGTEAFF. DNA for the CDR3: TGTGCCAGCAGTTTACAGGGAGGCACTGAAGCTTTCTTT.

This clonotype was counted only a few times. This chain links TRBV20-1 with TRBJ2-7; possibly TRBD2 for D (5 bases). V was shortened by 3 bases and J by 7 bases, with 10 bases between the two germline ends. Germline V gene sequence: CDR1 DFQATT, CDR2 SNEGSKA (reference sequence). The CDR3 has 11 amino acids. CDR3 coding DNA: TGCAGTGCTAGTTGGGAGACTGAGCAGTACTTC. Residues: CSASWETEQYF.

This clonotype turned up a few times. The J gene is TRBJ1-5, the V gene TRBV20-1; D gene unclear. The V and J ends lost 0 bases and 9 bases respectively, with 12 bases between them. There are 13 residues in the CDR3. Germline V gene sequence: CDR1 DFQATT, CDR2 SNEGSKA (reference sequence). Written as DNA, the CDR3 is TGCAGTGCTAGAGATAGGAGAAACTCGCCCCAGCATTTT. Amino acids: CSARDRRNSPQHF.

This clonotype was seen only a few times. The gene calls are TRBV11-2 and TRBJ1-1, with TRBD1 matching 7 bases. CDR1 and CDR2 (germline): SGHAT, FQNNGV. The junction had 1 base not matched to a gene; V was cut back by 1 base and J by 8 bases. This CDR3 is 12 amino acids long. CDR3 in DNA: TGTGCCAGCAGCTTAGCAGGGGGGGAAGCTTTCTTT. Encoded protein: CASSLAGGEAFF.

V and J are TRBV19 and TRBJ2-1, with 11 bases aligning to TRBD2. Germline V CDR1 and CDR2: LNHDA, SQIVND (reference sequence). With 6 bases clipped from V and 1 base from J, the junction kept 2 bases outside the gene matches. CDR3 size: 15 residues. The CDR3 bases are TGTGCCAGTAGGGCTAGCGGGGGGTCCTACAATGAGCAGTTCTTC. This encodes CASRASGGSYNEQFF.

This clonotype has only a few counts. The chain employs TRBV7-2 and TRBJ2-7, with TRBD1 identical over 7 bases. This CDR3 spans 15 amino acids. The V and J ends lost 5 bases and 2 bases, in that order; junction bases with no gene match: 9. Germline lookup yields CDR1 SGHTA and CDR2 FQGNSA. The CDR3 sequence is CASSPTQGNTYEQYF. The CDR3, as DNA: TGTGCCAGCAGCCCGACACAGGGGAACACCTACGAGCAGTACTTC.

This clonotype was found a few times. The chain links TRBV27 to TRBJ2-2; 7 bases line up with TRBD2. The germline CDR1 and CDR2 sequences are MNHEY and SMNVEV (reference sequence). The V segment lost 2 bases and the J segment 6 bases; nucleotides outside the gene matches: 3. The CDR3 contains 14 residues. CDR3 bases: TGTGCCAGCAGTTTAGGGAGGGTGGCCGGGGAGCTGTTTTTT. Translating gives CASSLGRVAGELFF.

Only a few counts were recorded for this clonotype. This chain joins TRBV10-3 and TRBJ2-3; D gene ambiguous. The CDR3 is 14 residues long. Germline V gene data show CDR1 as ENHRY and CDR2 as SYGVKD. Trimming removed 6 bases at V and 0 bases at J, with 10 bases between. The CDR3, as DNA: TGTGCCATCAGGCAACTACTGAGCACAGATACGCAGTATTTT. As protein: CAIRQLLSTDTQYF.

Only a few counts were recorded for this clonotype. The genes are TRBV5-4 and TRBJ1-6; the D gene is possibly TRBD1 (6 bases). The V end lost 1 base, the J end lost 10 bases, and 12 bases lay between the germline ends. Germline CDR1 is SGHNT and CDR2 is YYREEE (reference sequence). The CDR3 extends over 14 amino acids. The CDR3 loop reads CASSLKGERSPLHF. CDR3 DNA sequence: TGTGCCAGCAGCTTGAAGGGGGAAAGATCACCCCTCCACTTT. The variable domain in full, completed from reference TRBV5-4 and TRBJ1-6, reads ETGVTQSPTHLIKTRGQQVTLRCSSQSGHNTVSWYQQALGQGPQFIFQYYREEENGRGNFPPRFSGLQFPNYSSELNVNALELDDSALYLCASSLKGERSPLHFGNGTRLTVT.

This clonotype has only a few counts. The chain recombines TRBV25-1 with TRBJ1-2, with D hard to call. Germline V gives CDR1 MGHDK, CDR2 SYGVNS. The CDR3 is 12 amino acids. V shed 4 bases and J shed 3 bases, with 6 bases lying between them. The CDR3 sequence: CASSGGDYGYTF. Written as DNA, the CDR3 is TGTGCCAGCAGTGGAGGAGACTATGGCTACACCTTC.

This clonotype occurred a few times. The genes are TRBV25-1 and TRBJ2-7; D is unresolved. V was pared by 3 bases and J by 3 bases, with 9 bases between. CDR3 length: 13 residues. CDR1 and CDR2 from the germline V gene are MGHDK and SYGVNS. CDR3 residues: CASSDQPHYEQYF. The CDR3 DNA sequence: TGTGCCAGCAGTGACCAACCCCACTACGAGCAGTACTTC.

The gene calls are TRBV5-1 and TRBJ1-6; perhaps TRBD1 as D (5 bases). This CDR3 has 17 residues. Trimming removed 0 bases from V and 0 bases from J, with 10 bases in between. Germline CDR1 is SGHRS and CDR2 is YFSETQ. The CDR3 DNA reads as TGCGCCAGCAGCTTGGAGACAGCCAGCTCCTATAATTCACCCCTCCACTTT. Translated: CASSLETASSYNSPLHF.

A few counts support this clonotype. CDR3 coding DNA: TGTGCCAGCAGTTTCGACCCGGGGGGCTATGAAAAACTGTTTTTT. Amino acids: CASSFDPGGYEKLFF. The chain couples TRBV28 to TRBJ1-4; D may be TRBD1 (6 bases). In germline, CDR1 is MDHEN, CDR2 SYDVKM. V lost 3 bases to trimming and J lost 6 bases, with 14 bases between them. This CDR3 contains 15 residues.

The CDR3 loop is CASRPPPSTDTQYF. In DNA form, the CDR3 reads TGTGCCAGCAGGCCCCCCCCCAGCACAGATACGCAGTATTTT. The V and J genes are TRBV12-3 or TRBV12-4 and TRBJ2-3; D call uncertain. The CDR3 runs 14 residues. V was clipped by 6 bases and J by 0 bases, with 10 bases between them.

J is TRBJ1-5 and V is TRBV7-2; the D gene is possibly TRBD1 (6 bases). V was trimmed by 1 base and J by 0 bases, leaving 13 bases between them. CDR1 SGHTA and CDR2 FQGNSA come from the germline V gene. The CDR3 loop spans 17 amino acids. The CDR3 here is CASSLVPGTLSNQPQHF. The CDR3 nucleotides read TGTGCCAGCAGCTTAGTCCCCGGGACACTTAGCAATCAGCCCCAGCATTTT.

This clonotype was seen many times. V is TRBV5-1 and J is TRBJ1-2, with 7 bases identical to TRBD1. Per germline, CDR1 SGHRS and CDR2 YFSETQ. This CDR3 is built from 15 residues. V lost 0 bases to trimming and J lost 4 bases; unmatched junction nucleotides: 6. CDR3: CASSLAGTVSYGYTF. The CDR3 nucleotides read TGCGCCAGCAGCTTGGCCGGGACAGTCTCCTATGGCTACACCTTC.

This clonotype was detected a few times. The CDR3 loop is CASSSRDRAYGYTF. The DNA of the CDR3 is TGTGCCAGCAGTAGCCGGGACAGGGCCTATGGCTACACCTTC. The V and J genes are TRBV6-1 and TRBJ1-2; 9 bases fit TRBD1. CDR1 is MNHNS and CDR2 is SASEGT in the germline V gene. J was trimmed by 4 bases and V by 5 bases; bases with no gene match: 5. The CDR3 has 14 residues.

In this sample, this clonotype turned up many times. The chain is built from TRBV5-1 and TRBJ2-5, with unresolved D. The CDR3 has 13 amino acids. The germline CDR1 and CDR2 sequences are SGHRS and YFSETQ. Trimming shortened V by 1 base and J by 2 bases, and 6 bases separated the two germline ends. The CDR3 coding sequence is TGCGCCAGCAGCTTGACCCCGCAAGAGACCCAGTACTTC. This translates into CASSLTPQETQYF.

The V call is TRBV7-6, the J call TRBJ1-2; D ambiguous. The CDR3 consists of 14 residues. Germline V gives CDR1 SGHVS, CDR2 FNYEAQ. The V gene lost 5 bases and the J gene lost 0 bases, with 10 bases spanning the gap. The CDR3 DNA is TGTGCCAGCAGCGTCCTAACCTCTAACTATGGCTACACCTTC. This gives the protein CASSVLTSNYGYTF.

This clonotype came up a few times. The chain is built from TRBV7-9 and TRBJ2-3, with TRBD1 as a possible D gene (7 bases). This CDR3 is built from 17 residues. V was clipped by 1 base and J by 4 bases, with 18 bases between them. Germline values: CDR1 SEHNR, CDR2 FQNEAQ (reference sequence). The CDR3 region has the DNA TGTGCCAGCAGCTTAGGAGGACTACAGGGGAAGGCAGATACGCAGTATTTT. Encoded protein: CASSLGGLQGKADTQYF.

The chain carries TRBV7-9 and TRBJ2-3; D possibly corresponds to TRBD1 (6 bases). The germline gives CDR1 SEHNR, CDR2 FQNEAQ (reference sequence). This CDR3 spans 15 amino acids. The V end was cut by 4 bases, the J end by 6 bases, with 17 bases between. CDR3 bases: TGTGCCAGCAGCTGGGGGCAGGGGCATCAGGATACGCAGTATTTT. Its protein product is CASSWGQGHQDTQYF.

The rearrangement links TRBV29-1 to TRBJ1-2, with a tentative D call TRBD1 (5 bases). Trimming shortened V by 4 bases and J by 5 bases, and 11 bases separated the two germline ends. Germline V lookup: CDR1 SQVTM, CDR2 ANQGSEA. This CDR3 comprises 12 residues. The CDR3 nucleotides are TGCAGCGTTGCCGGGTCAGGGTATGGCTACACCTTC. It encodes CSVAGSGYGYTF.

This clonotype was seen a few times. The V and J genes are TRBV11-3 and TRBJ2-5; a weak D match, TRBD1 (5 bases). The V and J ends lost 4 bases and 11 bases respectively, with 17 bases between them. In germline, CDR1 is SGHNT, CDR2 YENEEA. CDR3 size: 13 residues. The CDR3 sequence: CASSWGSDTPQYF. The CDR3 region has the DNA TGTGCCAGCAGCTGGGGCTCTGACACTCCTCAGTACTTC.